This T cell receptor (beta chain) came from a study of T-cell memory formation after mild COVID-19 (dated by TCRdb to the early 2020s). Study-level background: TCR sequence clusters from the two donors were largely donor specific. Longitudinal TCRalpha and TCRbeta repertoire sequencing tracked T-cell clones expanding and contracting after mild COVID-19 in a couple of donors. The cohort was made up of two young adult volunteers, one female and one male, who were previously healthy.

Sequencing instrument: Illumina NovaSeq 6000. TCRalpha and TCRbeta cDNA libraries were constructed by 5'RACE with constant-segment primers, with sample barcodes and unique molecular identifiers being introduced. Trizol reagent was used to extract RNA from every sample. Library amplification was performed in two PCR steps, and a second sample barcode and Illumina TruSeq adapters were introduced in the second step. Sequencing of libraries was performed on an Illumina NovaSeq with 2 x 150 bp paired-end reads. Per the source publication's procedure: Demultiplexing of reads and collapsing into UMI-guided consensus sequences were performed with migec v1.2.7. Using mixcr v2.1.11, UMI consensuses were aligned to TRA and TRB V and J templates and then assembled into clonotypes. Clonotypes were classified as expanded or contracted when called significant by both edgeR and NoisET, with noise models trained on biological replicates. For edgeR calls, the thresholds were a false discovery rate-adjusted p below 0.01 and a log2 fold-change of 1. As an exploratory analysis of dynamics, max-normalized trajectories of the 1000 most abundant clonotypes were examined with PCA combined with hierarchical clustering. Separately sequenced CD4+ and CD8+ repertoires were used to assign the CD4 or CD8 phenotype of responding clones. Through fastp at Q25 and MiXCR, TCRdb rebuilt clones from the public reads, retaining in-frame beta chains. One record per CDR3 amino acid sequence lists the most common genes and DNA. For this entry, the V and J calls and clone size follow TCRdb and not the study's own pipeline. The sample records about 250,000 distinct CDR3 sequences, approximately 15% of which are singletons. Approximately 2.1% of the sample comes from the top ten.

Study-level results and caveats: Clones that contracted from day 15 to 85 showed balanced CD4/CD8 phenotypes, whereas a second wave of clones that expanded from day 15 to 37 leaned towards CD4+. The detection of some responding clones in pre-infection memory suggests that pre-existing cross-reactive memory T cells joined the SARS-CoV-2 response. Only a couple of mild cases were covered by the study, and larger cohorts that include severe cases with pre-infection samples were considered necessary. Contracting CD4+ clones were located mainly in the CM and EM memory subsets, whereas CD8+ clones were found to be enriched in EMRA. Whether the second-wave clones peaking on day 37 were SARS-CoV-2 specific was not confirmed.

Including the terminal cysteine and phenylalanine, the CDR3 comprises 15 residues. Left in the record is the CDR3 DNA by itself, 45 bases read in frame from the first base. Per the germline V gene (reference sequence), DFQATT is the CDR1 and SNEGSKA is the CDR2. V is pruned by 5 bases and J by 1 base, leaving 6 bases of the junction without a gene match. Comment on this clonotype: The antigen it recognizes is unknown. It has no much larger one-base neighbor in the sample; base qualities were not kept.

Ficoll-Paque density gradient centrifugation was the method used to isolate PBMCs. The chain joins TRBV20-1 to TRBJ2-3; a stretch of 10 junction bases matches TRBD2. The TCR originated in an adult woman who had mild COVID-19 (a few samples of this study predate the infection). The sample titles of this study are shuffled in the database, so cell type and time point are left out; the donor was told from shared clones. What was sequenced was PBMCs or a T cell subset sorted from them (not recorded which). The bases are TGCAGTGCTGGATCTAGCGGGAGCGGCACAGATACGCAGTATTTT. The resulting protein is CSAGSSGSGTDTQYF.